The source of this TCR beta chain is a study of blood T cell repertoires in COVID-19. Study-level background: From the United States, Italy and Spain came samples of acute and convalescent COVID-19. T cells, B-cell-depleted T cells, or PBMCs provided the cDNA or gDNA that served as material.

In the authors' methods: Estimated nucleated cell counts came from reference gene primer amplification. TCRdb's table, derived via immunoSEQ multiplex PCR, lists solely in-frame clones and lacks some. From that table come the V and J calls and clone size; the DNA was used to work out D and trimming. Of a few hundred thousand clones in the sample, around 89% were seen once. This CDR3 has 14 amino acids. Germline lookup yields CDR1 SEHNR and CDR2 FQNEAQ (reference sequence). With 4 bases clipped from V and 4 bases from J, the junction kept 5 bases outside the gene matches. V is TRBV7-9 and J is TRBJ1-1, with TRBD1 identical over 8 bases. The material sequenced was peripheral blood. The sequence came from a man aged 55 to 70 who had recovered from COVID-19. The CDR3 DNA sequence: TGTGCCAGCAGCTCCCAGGGGGCAGGCACTGAAGCTTTCTTT. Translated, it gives CASSSQGAGTEAFF. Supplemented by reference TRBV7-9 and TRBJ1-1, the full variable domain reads DTGVSQNPRHKITKRGQNVTFRCDPISEHNRLYWYRQTLGQGPEFLTYFQNEAQLEKSRLLSDRFSAERPKGSFSTLEIQRTEQGDSAMYLCASSSQGAGTEAFFGQGTRLTVV.